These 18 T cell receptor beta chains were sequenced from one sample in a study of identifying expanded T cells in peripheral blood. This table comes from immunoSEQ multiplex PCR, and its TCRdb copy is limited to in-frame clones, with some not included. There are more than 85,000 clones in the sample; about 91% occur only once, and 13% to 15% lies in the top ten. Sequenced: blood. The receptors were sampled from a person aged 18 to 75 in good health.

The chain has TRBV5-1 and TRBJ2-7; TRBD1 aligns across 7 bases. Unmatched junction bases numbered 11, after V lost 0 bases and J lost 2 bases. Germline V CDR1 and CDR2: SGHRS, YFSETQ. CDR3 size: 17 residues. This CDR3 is CASSLGIRDSLTYEQYF. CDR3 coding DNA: TGCGCCAGCAGCTTGGGGATCCGGGACAGCCTCACCTACGAGCAGTACTTC.

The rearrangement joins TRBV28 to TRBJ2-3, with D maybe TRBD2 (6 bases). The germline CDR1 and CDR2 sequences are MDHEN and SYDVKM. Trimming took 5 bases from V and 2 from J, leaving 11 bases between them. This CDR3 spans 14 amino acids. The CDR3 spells CASSPGLLTDTQYF. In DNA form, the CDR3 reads TGTGCCAGCAGTCCGGGACTGCTCACAGATACGCAGTATTTT.

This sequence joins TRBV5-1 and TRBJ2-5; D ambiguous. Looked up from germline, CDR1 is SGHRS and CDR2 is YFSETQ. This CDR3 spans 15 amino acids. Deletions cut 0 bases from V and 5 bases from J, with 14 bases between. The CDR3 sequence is CASSLEVKKGETQYF. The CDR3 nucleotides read TGCGCCAGCAGCTTGGAGGTCAAAAAAGGGGAGACCCAGTACTTC.

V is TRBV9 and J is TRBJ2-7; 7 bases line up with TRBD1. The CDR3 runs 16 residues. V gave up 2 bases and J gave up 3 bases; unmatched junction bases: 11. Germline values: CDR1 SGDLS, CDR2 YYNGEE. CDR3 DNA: TGTGCCAGCAGCGTGGGAATAGGGACAGCAAACTACGAGCAGTACTTC. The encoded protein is CASSVGIGTANYEQYF. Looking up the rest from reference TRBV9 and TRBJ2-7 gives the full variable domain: DSGVTQTPKHLITATGQRVTLRCSPRSGDLSVYWYQQSLDQGLQFLIQYYNGEERAKGNILERFSAQQFPDLHSELNLSSLELGDSALYFCASSVGIGTANYEQYFGPGTRLTVT.

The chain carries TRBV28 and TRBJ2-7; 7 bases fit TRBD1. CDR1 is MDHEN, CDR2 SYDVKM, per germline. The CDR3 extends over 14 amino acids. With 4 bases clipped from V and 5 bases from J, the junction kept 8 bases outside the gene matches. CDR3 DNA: TGTGCCAGCAGTTGGGGGACAGCGATGGACGAGCAGTACTTC. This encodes CASSWGTAMDEQYF.

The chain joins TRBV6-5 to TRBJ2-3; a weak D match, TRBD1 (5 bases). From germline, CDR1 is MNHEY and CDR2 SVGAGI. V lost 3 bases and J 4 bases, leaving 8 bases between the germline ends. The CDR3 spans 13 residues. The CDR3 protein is CASSYRGADTQYF. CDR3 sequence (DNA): TGTGCCAGCAGTTATAGGGGTGCAGATACGCAGTATTTT.

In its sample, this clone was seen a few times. The CDR3 DNA reads as TGTGCCAGCAGTGCCTCAGGGGGGGGAGGTGCCCAGCATTTT. Its translation: CASSASGGGGAQHF. The chain links TRBV6-1 to TRBJ1-5; 7 bases agree with TRBD1. CDR1 is MNHNS and CDR2 is SASEGT in the germline V gene. V gave up 4 bases and J gave up 11 bases; unmatched junction bases: 11. The CDR3 extends over 14 amino acids.

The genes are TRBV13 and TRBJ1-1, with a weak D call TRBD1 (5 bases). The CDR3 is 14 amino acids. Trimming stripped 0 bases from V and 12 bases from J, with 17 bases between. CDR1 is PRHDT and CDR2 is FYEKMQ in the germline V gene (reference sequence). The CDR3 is CASSLGQATTSSFF. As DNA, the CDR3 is TGTGCCAGCAGCTTAGGACAGGCAACTACCTCATCTTTCTTT.

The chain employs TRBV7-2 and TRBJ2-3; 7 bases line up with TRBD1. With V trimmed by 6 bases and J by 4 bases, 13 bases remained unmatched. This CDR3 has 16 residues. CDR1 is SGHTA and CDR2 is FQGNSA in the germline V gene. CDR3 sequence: CASRPGAERGPDTQYF. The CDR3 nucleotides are TGTGCCAGCAGGCCCGGGGCGGAGAGGGGGCCAGATACGCAGTATTTT.

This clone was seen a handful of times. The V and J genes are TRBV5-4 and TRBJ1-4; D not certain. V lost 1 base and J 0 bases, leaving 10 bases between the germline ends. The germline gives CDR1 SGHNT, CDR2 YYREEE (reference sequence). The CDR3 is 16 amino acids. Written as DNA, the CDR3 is TGTGCCAGCAGCTTGAGGGCATCTGCAACTAATGAAAAACTGTTTTTT. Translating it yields CASSLRASATNEKLFF.

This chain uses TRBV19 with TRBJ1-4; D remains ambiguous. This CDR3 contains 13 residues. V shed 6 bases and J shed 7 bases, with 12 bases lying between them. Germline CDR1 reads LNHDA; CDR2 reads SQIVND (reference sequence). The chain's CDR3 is CASRYRGGEKLFF. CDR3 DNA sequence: TGTGCCAGTAGATATCGCGGAGGTGAAAAACTGTTTTTT.

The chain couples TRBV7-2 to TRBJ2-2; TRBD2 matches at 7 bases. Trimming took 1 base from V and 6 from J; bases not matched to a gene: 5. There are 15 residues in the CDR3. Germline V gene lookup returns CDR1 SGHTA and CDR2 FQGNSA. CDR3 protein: CASSLVSGGAGELFF. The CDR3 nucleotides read TGTGCCAGCAGCTTAGTATCTGGGGGGGCCGGGGAGCTGTTTTTT.

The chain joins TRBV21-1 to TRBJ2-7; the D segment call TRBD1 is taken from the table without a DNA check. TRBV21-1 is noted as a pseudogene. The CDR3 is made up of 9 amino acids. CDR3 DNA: TGTGCCAGCACCGGGGACAGACACTTC. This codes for CASTGDRHF.

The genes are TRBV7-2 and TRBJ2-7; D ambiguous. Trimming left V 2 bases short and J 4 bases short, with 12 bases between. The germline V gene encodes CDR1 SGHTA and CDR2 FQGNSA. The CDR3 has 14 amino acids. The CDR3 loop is CASSLYGLNYEQYF. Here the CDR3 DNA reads TGTGCCAGCAGCTTATATGGGTTGAATTACGAGCAGTACTTC.

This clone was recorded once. The CDR3 DNA follows: TGTGCCAGCAGTTCACGACAGGGCTCCTACGAGCAGTACTTC. Amino acid sequence: CASSSRQGSYEQYF. The chain combines TRBV7-9 with TRBJ2-7; the match to TRBD1 covers 7 bases. Germline V CDR1 and CDR2: SEHNR, FQNEAQ (reference sequence). Unmatched junction bases numbered 5, after V lost 6 bases and J lost 0 bases. CDR3 length: 14 residues.

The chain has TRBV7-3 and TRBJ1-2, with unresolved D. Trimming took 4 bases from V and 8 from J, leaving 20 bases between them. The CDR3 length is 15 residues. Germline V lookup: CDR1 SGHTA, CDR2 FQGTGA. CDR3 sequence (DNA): TGTGCCAGCAGCTCCCCCTTGGATGAGGAGAGAGGCTACACCTTC. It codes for CASSSPLDEERGYTF. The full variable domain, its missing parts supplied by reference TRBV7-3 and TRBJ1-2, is GAGVSQTPSNKVTEKGKYVELRCDPISGHTALYWYRQSLGQGPEFLIYFQGTGAADDSGLPNDRFFAVRPEGSVSTLKIQRTERGDSAVYLCASSSPLDEERGYTFGSGTRLTVV.

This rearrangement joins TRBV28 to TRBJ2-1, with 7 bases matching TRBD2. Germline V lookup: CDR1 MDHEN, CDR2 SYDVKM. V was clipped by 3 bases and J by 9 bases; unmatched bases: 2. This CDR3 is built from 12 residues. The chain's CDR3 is CASSLRGTEQFF. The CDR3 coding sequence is TGTGCCAGCAGTTTGCGGGGGACTGAGCAGTTCTTC.

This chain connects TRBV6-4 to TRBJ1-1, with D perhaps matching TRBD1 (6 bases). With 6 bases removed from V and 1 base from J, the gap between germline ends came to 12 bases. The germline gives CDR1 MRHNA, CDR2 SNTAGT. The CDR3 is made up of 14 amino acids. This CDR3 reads CASRKTGSNTEAFF. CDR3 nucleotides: TGTGCCAGCAGAAAGACAGGTTCGAACACTGAAGCTTTCTTT.